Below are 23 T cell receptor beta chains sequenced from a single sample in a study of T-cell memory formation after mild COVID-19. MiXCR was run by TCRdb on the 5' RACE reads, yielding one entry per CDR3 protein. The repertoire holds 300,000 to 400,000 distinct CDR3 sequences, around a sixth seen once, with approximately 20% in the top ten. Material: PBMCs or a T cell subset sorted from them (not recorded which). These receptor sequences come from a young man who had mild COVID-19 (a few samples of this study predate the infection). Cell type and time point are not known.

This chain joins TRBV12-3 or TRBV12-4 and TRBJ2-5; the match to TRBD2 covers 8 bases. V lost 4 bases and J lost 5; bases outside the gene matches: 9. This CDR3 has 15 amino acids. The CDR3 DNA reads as TGTGCCAGCAGTTCAGCGGGACTAGAGGAGGAGACCCAGTACTTC. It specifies CASSSAGLEEETQYF.

CDR3 coding DNA: TGTGCCAGCAGCCCGGGAATGGTCACCGGGGAGCTGTTTTTT. It encodes CASSPGMVTGELFF. V gene TRBV14 combines with J gene TRBJ2-2, with D tentatively TRBD2 (5 bases). V was clipped by 4 bases and J by 4 bases, with 10 bases between them. The CDR3 covers 14 residues. Germline values: CDR1 SGHDN, CDR2 FVKESK.

Here the CDR3 DNA reads TGTGCCAGCAGTTTACGCACGGGGGGGCGTACAGATACGCAGTATTTT. Encoded protein: CASSLRTGGRTDTQYF. This sequence joins TRBV12-3 or TRBV12-4 and TRBJ2-3, with 8 positions matching TRBD2. With 2 bases clipped from V and 3 bases from J, the junction kept 7 bases outside the gene matches. The CDR3 is 16 residues long.

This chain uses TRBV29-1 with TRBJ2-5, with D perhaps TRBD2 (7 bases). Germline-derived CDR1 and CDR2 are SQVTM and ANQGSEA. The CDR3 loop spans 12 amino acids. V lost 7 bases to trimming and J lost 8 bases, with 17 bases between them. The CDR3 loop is CSAPVGGGTQYF. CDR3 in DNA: TGCAGCGCCCCCGTGGGGGGGGGCACCCAGTACTTC.

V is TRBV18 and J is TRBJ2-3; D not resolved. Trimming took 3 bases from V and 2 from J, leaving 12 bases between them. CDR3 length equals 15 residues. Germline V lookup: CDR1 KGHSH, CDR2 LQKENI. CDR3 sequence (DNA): TGTGCCAGCTCACCGATATCAGCCTCCACAGATACGCAGTATTTT. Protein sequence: CASSPISASTDTQYF.

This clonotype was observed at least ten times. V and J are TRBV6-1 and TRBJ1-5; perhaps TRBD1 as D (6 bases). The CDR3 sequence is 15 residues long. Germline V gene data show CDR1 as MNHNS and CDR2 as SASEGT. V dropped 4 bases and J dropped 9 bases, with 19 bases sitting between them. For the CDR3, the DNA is TGTGCCAGCAGTGGATTTCAGGGTAGGGGGTGGCCCCAGCATTTT. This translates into CASSGFQGRGWPQHF.

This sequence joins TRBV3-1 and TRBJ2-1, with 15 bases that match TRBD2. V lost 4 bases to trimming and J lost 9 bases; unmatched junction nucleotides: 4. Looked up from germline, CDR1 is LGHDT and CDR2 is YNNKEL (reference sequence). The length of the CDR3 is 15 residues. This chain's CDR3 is CASSRGLAGGFEQFF. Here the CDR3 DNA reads TGTGCCAGCAGCCGGGGACTAGCGGGGGGATTTGAGCAGTTCTTC.

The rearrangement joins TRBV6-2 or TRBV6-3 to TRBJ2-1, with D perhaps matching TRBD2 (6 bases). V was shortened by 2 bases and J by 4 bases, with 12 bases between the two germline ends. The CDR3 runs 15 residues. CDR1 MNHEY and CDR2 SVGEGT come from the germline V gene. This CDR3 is CASSYGEALYNEQFF. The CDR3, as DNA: TGTGCCAGCAGTTACGGGGAGGCTCTTTACAATGAGCAGTTCTTC.

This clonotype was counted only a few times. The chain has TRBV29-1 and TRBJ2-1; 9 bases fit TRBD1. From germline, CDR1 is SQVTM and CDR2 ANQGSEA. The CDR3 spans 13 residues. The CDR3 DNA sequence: TGCACCGGAGGATGGACAGGGGTGAATGAGCAGTTCTTC. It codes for CTGGWTGVNEQFF.

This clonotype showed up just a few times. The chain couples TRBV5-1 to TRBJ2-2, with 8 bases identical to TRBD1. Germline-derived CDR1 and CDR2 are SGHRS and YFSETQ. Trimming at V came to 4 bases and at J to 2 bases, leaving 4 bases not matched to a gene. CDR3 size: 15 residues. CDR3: CASSPDRENTGELFF. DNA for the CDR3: TGCGCCAGCAGCCCGGACAGGGAAAACACCGGGGAGCTGTTTTTT.

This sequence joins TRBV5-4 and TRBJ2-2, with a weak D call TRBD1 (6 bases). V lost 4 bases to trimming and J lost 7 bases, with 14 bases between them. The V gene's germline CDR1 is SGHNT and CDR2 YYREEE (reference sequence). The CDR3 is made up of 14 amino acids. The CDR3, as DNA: TGTGCCAGCAGCCCGGACAGCTCAATCGGGGAGCTGTTTTTT. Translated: CASSPDSSIGELFF.

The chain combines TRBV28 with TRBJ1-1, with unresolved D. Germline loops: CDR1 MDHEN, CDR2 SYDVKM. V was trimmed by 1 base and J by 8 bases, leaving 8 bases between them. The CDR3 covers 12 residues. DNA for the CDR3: TGTGCCAGCAGTTTATCGTCCCAGGAAGCTTTCTTT. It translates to CASSLSSQEAFF.

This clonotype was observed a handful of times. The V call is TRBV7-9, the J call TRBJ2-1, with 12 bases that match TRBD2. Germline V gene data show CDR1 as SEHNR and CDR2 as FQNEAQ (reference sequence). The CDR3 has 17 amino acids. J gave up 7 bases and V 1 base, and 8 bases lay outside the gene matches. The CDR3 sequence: CASSLVPRLAGVNEQFF. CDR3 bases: TGTGCCAGCAGCTTAGTGCCCAGACTAGCGGGGGTAAATGAGCAGTTCTTC.

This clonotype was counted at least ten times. The DNA of the CDR3 is TGCGCCAGCAGCCAACCGGCCGGGACAGACTATGGCTACACCTTC. Its protein is CASSQPAGTDYGYTF. This chain joins TRBV4-1 and TRBJ1-2; 7 bases agree with TRBD1. Germline V gene data show CDR1 as MGHRA and CDR2 as YSYEKL. With V trimmed by 2 bases and J by 3 bases, 6 bases remained unmatched. CDR3 length: 15 amino acids.

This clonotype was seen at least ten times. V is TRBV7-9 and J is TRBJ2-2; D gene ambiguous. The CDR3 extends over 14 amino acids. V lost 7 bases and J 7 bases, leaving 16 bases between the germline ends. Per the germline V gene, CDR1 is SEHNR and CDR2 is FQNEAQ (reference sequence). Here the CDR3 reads CASNRRASGGELFF. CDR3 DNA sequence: TGTGCCAGCAACCGAAGGGCCAGTGGCGGGGAGCTGTTTTTT.

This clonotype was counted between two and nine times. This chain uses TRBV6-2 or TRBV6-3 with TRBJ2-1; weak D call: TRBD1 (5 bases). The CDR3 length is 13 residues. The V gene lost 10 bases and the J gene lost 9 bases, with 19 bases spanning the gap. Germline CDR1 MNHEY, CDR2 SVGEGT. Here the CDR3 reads CAIKGQPHGEQFF. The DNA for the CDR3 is TGTGCCATCAAGGGGCAGCCCCATGGTGAGCAGTTCTTC.

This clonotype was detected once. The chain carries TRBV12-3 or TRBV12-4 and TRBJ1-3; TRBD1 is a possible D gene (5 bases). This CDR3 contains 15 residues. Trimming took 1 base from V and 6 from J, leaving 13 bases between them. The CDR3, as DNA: TGTGCCAGCAGTTTAGGTCCAGGGTACCAAAACACCATATATTTT. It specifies CASSLGPGYQNTIYF.

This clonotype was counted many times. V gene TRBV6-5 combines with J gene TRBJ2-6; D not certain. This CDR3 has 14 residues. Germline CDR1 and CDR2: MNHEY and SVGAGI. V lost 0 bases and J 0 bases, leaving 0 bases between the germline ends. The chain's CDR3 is CASSYSSGANVLTF. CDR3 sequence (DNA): TGTGCCAGCAGTTACTCCTCTGGGGCCAACGTCCTGACTTTC.

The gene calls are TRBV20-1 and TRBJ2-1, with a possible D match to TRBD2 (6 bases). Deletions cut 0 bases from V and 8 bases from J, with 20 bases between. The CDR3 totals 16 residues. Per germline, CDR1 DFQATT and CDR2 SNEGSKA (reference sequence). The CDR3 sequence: CSARDLASEWGDEQFF. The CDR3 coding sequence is TGCAGTGCTAGAGATCTGGCTAGCGAATGGGGCGATGAGCAGTTCTTC.

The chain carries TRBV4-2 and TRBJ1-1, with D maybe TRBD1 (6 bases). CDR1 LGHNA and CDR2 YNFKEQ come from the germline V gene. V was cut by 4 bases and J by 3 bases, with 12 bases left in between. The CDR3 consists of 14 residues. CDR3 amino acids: CASSPQGGHTEAFF. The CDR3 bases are TGTGCCAGCAGCCCACAGGGAGGCCACACTGAAGCTTTCTTT.

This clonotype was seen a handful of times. The CDR3: CASSLGSLGWGNQETQYF. CDR3 DNA: TGTGCCAGCAGCTTAGGATCCTTAGGATGGGGGAACCAAGAGACCCAGTACTTC. The chain uses TRBV11-2 and TRBJ2-5; either TRBD1 or TRBD2 may supply D (5 bases each). V was shortened by 1 base and J by 0 bases, with 18 bases between the two germline ends. The germline V gene has CDR1 SGHAT and CDR2 FQNNGV. The CDR3 runs 18 residues.

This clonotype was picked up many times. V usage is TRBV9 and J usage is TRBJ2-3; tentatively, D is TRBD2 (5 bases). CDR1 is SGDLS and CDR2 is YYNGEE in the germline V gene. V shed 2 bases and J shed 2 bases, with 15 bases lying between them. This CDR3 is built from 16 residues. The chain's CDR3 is CASSVRRWTPTDTQYF. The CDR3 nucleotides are TGTGCCAGCAGCGTTAGGAGGTGGACTCCCACAGATACGCAGTATTTT. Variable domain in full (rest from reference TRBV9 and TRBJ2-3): DSGVTQTPKHLITATGQRVTLRCSPRSGDLSVYWYQQSLDQGLQFLIQYYNGEERAKGNILERFSAQQFPDLHSELNLSSLELGDSALYFCASSVRRWTPTDTQYFGPGTRLTVL.

The CDR3 protein is CASSEPYDRGETQYF. For the CDR3, the DNA is TGTGCCAGCAGTGAACCCTACGACCGGGGGGAGACCCAGTACTTC. This sequence joins TRBV25-1 and TRBJ2-5, with D perhaps matching TRBD2 (6 bases). The V and J ends lost 2 bases and 5 bases respectively, with 15 bases between them. Germline V gene sequence: CDR1 MGHDK, CDR2 SYGVNS. This CDR3 has 15 residues. The variable domain in full, completed from reference TRBV25-1 and TRBJ2-5, reads EADIYQTPRYLVIGTGKKITLECSQTMGHDKMYWYQQDPGMELHLIHYSYGVNSTEKGDLSSESTVSRIRTEHFPLTLESARPSHTSQYLCASSEPYDRGETQYFGPGTRLLVL.